This T cell receptor beta chain appears in the sequencing data of a study of cytomegalovirus exposure and HLA in healthy donors. Produced via immunoSEQ multiplex PCR; TCRdb's table is partial and in-frame only. Among hundreds of thousands of clones listed, 70% to 90% were seen once. V was pared by 3 bases and J by 7 bases, with 7 bases of the junction left unmatched. The germline V gene has CDR1 MDHEN and CDR2 SYDVKM. The CDR3 has 16 amino acids. As concerns this clone: Its antigen is unknown.

Whole-study results and caveats: Rarity held for most TCR sequences, but there were some public TCRs that occurred in many donors. Cytomegalovirus-associated status was assigned to roughly 160 TCR beta chains.

The sequenced sample was PBMCs. The source is a young woman in good health and CMV-seronegative. V usage is TRBV28 and J usage is TRBJ1-5, with TRBD1 matching 12 bases. The DNA for the CDR3 is TGTGCCAGCAGTTTTAGGGGACAGGGGGCCGGGCAGCCCCAGCATTTT. This translates into CASSFRGQGAGQPQHF.